The clone carrying this TCR beta chain has only a few counts. Its antigen is as yet unknown. V lost 3 bases, J lost 0 bases, and 12 bases lay in between. Germline CDR1 reads DFQATT; CDR2 reads SNEGSKA (reference sequence). The CDR3 is 15 amino acids. This record belongs to a study of CD8 T cells in ankylosing spondylitis. General study findings and limits: Disease-linked clones reportedly showed significant enrichment in matched ankylosing spondylitis synovial fluid. Earlier authors reported some of these motif variants in reactive arthritis synovial fluid and blood.

TCR beta libraries were made by quantitative 5'-RACE with molecular barcodes. MiXCR, run by TCRdb on the 5' RACE reads, gives a single entry per CDR3 protein. Among some 340,000 distinct CDR3 sequences listed, 14% to 15% were seen once. This sequence was found in a male donor with ankylosing spondylitis or in good health (not recorded which). The genes are TRBV20-1 and TRBJ2-1; tentatively, D is TRBD2 (6 bases). The sample consisted of blood, either unsorted or a sorted T cell fraction (not recorded which). The CDR3 nucleotides are TGCAGTGCTAGGGATAGCGGTATCTCCTACAATGAGCAGTTCTTC. Encoded protein: CSARDSGISYNEQFF.